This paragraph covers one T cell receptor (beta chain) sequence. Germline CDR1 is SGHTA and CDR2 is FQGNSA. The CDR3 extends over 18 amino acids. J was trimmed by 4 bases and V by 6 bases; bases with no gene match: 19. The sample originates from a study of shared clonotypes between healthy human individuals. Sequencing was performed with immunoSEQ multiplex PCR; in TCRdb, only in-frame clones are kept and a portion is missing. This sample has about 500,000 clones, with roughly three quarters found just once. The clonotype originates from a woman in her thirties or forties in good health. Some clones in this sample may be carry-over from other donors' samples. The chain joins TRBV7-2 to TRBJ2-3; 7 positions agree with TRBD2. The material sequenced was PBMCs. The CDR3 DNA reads TGTGCCAGCAGACCCAGGGCGGGAGTAATATTAGTGGCAGATACGCAGTATTTT. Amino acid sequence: CASRPRAGVILVADTQYF.